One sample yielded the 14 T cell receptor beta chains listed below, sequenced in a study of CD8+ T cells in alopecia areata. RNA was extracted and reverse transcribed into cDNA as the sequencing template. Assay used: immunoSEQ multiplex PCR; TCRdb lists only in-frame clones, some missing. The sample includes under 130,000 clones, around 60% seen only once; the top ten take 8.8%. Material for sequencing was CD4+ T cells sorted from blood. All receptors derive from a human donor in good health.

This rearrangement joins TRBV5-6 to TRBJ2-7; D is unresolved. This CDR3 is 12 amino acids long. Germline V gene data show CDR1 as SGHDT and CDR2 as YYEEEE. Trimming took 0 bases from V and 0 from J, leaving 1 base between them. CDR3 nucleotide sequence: TGTGCCAGCAGCTTGGCCTCCTACGAGCAGTACTTC. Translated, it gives CASSLASYEQYF.

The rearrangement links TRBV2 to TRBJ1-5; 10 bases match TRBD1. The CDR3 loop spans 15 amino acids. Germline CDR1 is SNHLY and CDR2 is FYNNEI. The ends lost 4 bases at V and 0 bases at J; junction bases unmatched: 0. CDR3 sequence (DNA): TGTGCCAGCAGTGGGGACAGGGGTAGCAATCAGCCCCAGCATTTT. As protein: CASSGDRGSNQPQHF.

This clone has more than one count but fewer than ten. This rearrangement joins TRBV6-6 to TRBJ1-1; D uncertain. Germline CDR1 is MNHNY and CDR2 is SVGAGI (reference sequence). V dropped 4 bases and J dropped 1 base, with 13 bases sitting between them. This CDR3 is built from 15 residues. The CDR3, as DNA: TGTGCCAGCAGTTTGAACGGGCAGCCGAACACTGAAGCTTTCTTT. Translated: CASSLNGQPNTEAFF.

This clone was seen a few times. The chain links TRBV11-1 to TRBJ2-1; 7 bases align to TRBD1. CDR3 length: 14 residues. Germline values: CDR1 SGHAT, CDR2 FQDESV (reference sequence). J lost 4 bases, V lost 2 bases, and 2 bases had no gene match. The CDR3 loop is CASSLRGPYNEQFF. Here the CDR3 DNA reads TGTGCCAGCAGCTTAAGGGGGCCATACAATGAGCAGTTCTTC.

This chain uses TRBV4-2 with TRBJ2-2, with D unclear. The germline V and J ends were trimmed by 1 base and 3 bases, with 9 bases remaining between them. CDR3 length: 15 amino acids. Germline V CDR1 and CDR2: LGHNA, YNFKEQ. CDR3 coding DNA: TGTGCCAGCAGCCAAGTTGGTAGTGACACCGGGGAGCTGTTTTTT. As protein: CASSQVGSDTGELFF.

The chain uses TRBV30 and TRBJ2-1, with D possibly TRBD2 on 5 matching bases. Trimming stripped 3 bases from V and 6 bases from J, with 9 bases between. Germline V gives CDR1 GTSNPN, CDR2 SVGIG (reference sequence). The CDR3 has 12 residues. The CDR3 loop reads CAWRAEVNEQFF. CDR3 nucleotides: TGTGCCTGGAGAGCGGAGGTCAATGAGCAGTTCTTC. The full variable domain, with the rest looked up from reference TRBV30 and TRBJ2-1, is SQTIHQWPATLVQPVGSPLSLECTVEGTSNPNLYWYRQAAGRGLQLLFYSVGIGQISSEVPQNLSASRPQDRQFILSSKKLLLSDSGFYLCAWRAEVNEQFFGPGTRLTVL.

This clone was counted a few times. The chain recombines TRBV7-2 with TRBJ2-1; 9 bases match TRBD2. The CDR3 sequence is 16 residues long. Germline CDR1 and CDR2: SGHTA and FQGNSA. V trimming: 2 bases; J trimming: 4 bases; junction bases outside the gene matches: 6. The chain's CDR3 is CASSLSQRGVYNEQFF. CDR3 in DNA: TGTGCCAGCAGCTTATCCCAGCGGGGGGTATACAATGAGCAGTTCTTC.

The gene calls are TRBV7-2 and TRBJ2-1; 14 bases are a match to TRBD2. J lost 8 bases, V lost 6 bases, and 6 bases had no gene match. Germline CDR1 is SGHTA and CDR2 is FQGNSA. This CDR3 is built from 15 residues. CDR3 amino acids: CASSQTSGGADEQFF. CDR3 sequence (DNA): TGTGCCAGCAGTCAGACTAGCGGGGGGGCGGATGAGCAGTTCTTC. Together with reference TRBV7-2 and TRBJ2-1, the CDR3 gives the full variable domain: GAGVSQSPSNKVTEKGKDVELRCDPISGHTALYWYRQSLGQGLEFLIYFQGNSAPDKSGLPSDRFSAERTGGSVSTLTIQRTQQEDSAVYLCASSQTSGGADEQFFGPGTRLTVL.

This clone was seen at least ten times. The CDR3 region is CASSETVGELFF. CDR3 DNA: TGTGCCAGCAGTGAGACTGTCGGGGAGCTGTTTTTT. V and J are TRBV2 and TRBJ2-2; D unresolved. Per germline, CDR1 SNHLY and CDR2 FYNNEI. Trimming pared 3 bases from V and 7 bases from J, leaving 6 bases between. This CDR3 spans 12 amino acids.

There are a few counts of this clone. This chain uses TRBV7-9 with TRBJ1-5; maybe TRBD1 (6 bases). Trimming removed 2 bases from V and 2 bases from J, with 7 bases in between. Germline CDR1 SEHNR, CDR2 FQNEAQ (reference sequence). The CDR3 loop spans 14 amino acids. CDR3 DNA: TGTGCCAGCAGCTTACCAGGGGGCAATCAGCCCCAGCATTTT. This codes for CASSLPGGNQPQHF.

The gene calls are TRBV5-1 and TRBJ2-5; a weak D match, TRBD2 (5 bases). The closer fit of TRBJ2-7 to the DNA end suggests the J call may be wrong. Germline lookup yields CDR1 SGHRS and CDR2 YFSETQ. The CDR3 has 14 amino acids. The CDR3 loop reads CASTPGVPSYEQYF. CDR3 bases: TGCGCCAGCACTCCCGGGGTCCCGTCCTACGAGCAGTACTTC.

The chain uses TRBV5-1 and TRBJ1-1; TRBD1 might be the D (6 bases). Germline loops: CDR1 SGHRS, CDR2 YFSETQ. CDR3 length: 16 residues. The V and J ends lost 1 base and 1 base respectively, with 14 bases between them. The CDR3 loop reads CASSLHAQGSNTEAFF. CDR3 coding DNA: TGCGCCAGCAGCTTGCACGCACAGGGATCGAACACTGAAGCTTTCTTT. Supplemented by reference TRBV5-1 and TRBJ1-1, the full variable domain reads KAGVTQTPRYLIKTRGQQVTLSCSPISGHRSVSWYQQTPGQGLQFLFEYFSETQRNKGNFPGRFSGRQFSNSRSEMNVSTLELGDSALYLCASSLHAQGSNTEAFFGQGTRLTVV.

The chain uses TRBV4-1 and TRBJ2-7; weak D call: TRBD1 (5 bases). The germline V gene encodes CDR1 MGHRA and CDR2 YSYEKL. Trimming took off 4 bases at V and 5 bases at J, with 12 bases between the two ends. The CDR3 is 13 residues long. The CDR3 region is CASSPPDRDEQYF. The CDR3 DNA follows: TGCGCCAGCAGCCCGCCCGACAGAGACGAGCAGTACTTC.

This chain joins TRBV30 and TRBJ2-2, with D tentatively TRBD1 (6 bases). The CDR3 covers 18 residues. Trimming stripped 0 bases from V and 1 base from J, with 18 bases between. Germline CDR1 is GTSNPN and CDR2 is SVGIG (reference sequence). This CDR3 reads CAWSVGDRMVKNTGELFF. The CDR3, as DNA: TGTGCCTGGAGTGTAGGAGACAGGATGGTCAAGAACACCGGGGAGCTGTTTTTT.